Listed below are T cell receptor beta chains from one sample, sequenced in a study of shared clonotypes between healthy human individuals. Method: immunoSEQ multiplex PCR; TCRdb's copy keeps in-frame clones and lacks some. The repertoire holds around 1.4 million clones, with about 98.5% as singletons. Input material: naive CD4+ T cells sorted from blood. These receptor sequences come from a man aged 25 to 40 in good health. CDR3s include the opening cysteine and the closing phenylalanine or tryptophan. The D gene is left open where the match is weak. Clone size appears in some rows only: once, few, many, or a class for an expanded clone.

V gene	clone size	D gene	J gene	CDR3 protein	CDR3 DNA
TRBV9	.	.	TRBJ2-7	CASSVVGDPRQYF	TGTGCCAGCAGCGTAGTGGGCGACCCCCGGCAGTACTTC
TRBV4-3	.	.	TRBJ2-1	CASSQATGSSYNEQFF	TGCGCCAGCAGCCAAGCAACAGGGAGCTCCTACAATGAGCAGTTCTTC
TRBV2	once	.	TRBJ1-5	CASSEAGYQPQHF	TGTGCCAGCAGTGAGGCGGGGTATCAGCCCCAGCATTTT
TRBV30	.	TRBD2	TRBJ2-2	CAWSPPRTSGRPGELFF	TGTGCCTGGAGTCCGCCGCGGACTAGCGGGAGACCCGGGGAGCTGTTTTTT
TRBV9	.	.	TRBJ2-7	CASSRSRSSYEQYF	TGTGCCAGCAGCAGGAGCAGGAGCTCCTACGAGCAGTACTTC
TRBV18	.	.	TRBJ1-1	CASSHEIGSMNTEAFF	TGTGCCAGCTCTCATGAGATAGGGTCCATGAACACTGAAGCTTTCTTT
TRBV18	.	TRBD2	TRBJ2-1	CASSPPSGTMYNEQFF	TGTGCCAGCTCACCACCCAGCGGGACCATGTACAATGAGCAGTTCTTC
TRBV5-1	.	.	TRBJ2-7	CASSLVVGEF	TGCGCCAGCAGCTTGGTTGTTGGGGAGTTC
TRBV5-6	.	.	TRBJ2-5	CASSLMYSERETQYF	TGTGCCAGCAGCTTGATGTACTCAGAACGGGAGACCCAGTACTTC
TRBV6-6	.	TRBD2	TRBJ2-1	CASRNSGAEQFF	TGTGCCAGCAGAAATAGCGGGGCAGAGCAGTTCTTC
TRBV9	.	TRBD1	TRBJ2-2	CASSPGQGNGELFF	TGTGCCAGCAGTCCGGGACAGGGGAACGGGGAGCTGTTTTTT
TRBV27	.	.	TRBJ2-2	CASSRFNTGELFF	TGTGCCAGCAGCCGCTTTAACACCGGGGAGCTGTTTTTT
TRBV28	.	TRBD2	TRBJ2-5	CASSLLSGGGGETQYF	TGTGCCAGCAGTTTACTGAGTGGGGGGGGAGGAGAGACCCAGTACTTC
TRBV11-2	.	TRBD2	TRBJ2-7	CASSSLSTSGPYEQYF	TGTGCCAGCAGCTCCCTCAGTACTAGCGGCCCCTACGAGCAGTACTTC
TRBV5-1	once	.	TRBJ2-1	CASSLVGGSSYNEQFF	TGCGCCAGCAGCTTGGTCGGGGGAAGCTCCTACAATGAGCAGTTCTTC
TRBV18	.	.	TRBJ2-7	CASSALGVEQYF	TGTGCCAGCTCAGCACTAGGTGTCGAGCAGTACTTC
TRBV5-4	.	TRBD2	TRBJ2-3	CASSLAPGSSGSRGTDTQYF	TGTGCCAGCAGCTTGGCCCCGGGATCTAGCGGGAGTAGGGGCACAGATACGCAGTATTTT
TRBV18	.	.	TRBJ1-1	CASSARQTGDTEAFF	TGTGCCAGCTCAGCCCGACAGACCGGGGACACTGAAGCTTTCTTT
TRBV4-1	once	.	TRBJ2-3	CASSQDIASTDTQYF	TGCGCCAGCAGCCAAGATATTGCTAGCACAGATACGCAGTATTTT
TRBV28	.	.	TRBJ2-1	CASSLVLGLTYNEQFF	TGTGCCAGCAGTTTGGTGTTAGGATTAACCTACAATGAGCAGTTCTTC
TRBV7-9	once	.	TRBJ2-7	CASSLSGGPSYEQYF	TGTGCCAGCAGCTTATCCGGAGGGCCCTCCTACGAGCAGTACTTC
TRBV13	.	TRBD2	TRBJ2-2	CASSLMGGSGTGELFF	TGTGCCAGCAGCCTGATGGGGGGGAGTGGCACCGGGGAGCTGTTTTTT
TRBV10-1	.	TRBD2	TRBJ2-7	CASSDSREGAYEQYF	TGCGCCAGCAGTGATTCCCGGGAGGGGGCCTACGAGCAGTACTTC
TRBV27	.	.	TRBJ1-5	CASRRFSGPQQPQHF	TGTGCCAGCAGAAGGTTCTCCGGGCCGCAACAGCCCCAGCATTTT
TRBV2	.	.	TRBJ2-5	CASRSRRGRIETQYF	TGTGCCAGCAGATCACGACGGGGGCGCATAGAGACCCAGTACTTC
TRBV15	.	.	TRBJ2-5	CATSRDIALKEETQYF	TGTGCCACCAGCAGAGATATTGCCCTCAAAGAAGAGACCCAGTACTTC
TRBV2	.	.	TRBJ2-3	CASRGRGGGRGDTQYF	TGTGCCAGCAGGGGCCGCGGGGGCGGGAGAGGAGATACGCAGTATTTT
TRBV15	.	TRBD1	TRBJ2-2	CATSREQGTGELFF	TGTGCCACCAGCAGAGAACAGGGGACCGGGGAGCTGTTTTTT
TRBV5-4	.	TRBD2	TRBJ2-3	CASRQTSDSTDTQYF	TGTGCCAGCAGGCAGACTAGCGACAGCACAGATACGCAGTATTTT
TRBV7-9	.	.	TRBJ2-3	CASSFRGADTQYF	TGTGCCAGCAGCTTCAGAGGGGCAGATACGCAGTATTTT
TRBV28	.	TRBD1	TRBJ1-5	CASSLRDRETHF	TGTGCCAGCAGTTTACGGGACAGGGAAACGCATTTT
TRBV7-2	once	.	TRBJ2-3	CASSSRADTQYF	TGTGCCAGCAGCTCACGGGCAGATACGCAGTATTTT
TRBV7-2	.	TRBD2	TRBJ2-1	CASSPRARRGSSYNEQFF	TGTGCCAGCAGCCCCCGGGCTAGGCGCGGGAGCTCCTACAATGAGCAGTTCTTC
TRBV28	.	TRBD1	TRBJ1-4	CASTSLQGARGEKLFF	TGTGCCAGCACCTCACTGCAGGGGGCGCGGGGTGAAAAACTGTTTTTT
TRBV9	.	TRBD1	TRBJ1-2	CASSPGQGVVYGYTF	TGTGCCAGCAGCCCTGGGCAGGGGGTTGTCTATGGCTACACCTTC